This record concerns one T cell receptor (beta chain) sequence. The table lists this clonotype with a few counts. Its antigen specificity is not known. The input lacks base qualities; no much larger clone sits a single base away. Libraries were built with 5' RACE. Sequenced using an Illumina HiSeq 2500. A second PCR of about 7 to 12 cycles was run with a J-beta primer mix and a sample-barcoded 5' primer. A unique molecular identifier was introduced onto each TCR beta cDNA molecule by a template-switch 5' adaptor carrying 12 random nucleotides. At least 3 million CDR3-containing paired-end reads were obtained from each sample. First-strand cDNA synthesis was performed from all RNA using the Mint cDNA synthesis kit, with priming by a TRBC-specific oligonucleotide. All cDNA was treated with uracil-DNA glycosylase and then went through a first 18-cycle PCR with the universal primers M1SS and BC2_uni_R. Per the authors' processing: Each sample was normalized by randomly selecting 1 million high-quality reads, each carrying a distinct molecular identifier. Instead of being binned into consensus sequences, reads that shared molecular identifiers were thrown out. MiTCR, with a Q25 quality threshold and the strictest error-elimination algorithm, was used for CDR3 identification, clonotype clustering and error correction. A nonparametric unseen species model with Euler transformation was used to estimate lower-bound total TCR beta diversity. The public sequencing data were trimmed at Q25 with fastp and processed into clonotypes with MiXCR by TCRdb, which kept only in-frame beta chains. Each record represents a unique CDR3 protein, reported with the most common genes and DNA among its rows. TCRdb's processing, not the authors', yielded these V and J calls. The sample table shows about 1 million distinct CDR3 sequences, and around 45% are seen once. The ten top clones hold approximately 19% of the sample.

This specimen belongs to a study of blood T cells in healthy people across ages (dated by TCRdb to 2013 to 2016). Regarding the complete study: In model experiments, template switching captured about one uniquely barcoded TCR beta cDNA molecule for every two T cells. The study analyzed two additional independent replicas of 1 million unique cDNA reads from the same blood draw for two donors, one aged 18 to 30 and one aged 80 or older. The donors were split into four age groups: young (average approximately 16 years), middle-aged (about 40), aged (over 55) and long-lived (about 82). To avoid experimental bias, donors of different ages were distributed randomly across sequencing lanes. The study measured age-related changes in TCR beta repertoire diversity using deep sequencing normalized with unique cDNA molecular identifiers.

Findings and caveats that apply to the study as a whole: Estimates of total diversity based on one million sequenced T cells were regarded as lower bounds and as underestimates. Because the CMV infection status of the donors was unknown, age-related changes in expanded clonotypes may potentially have been confounded. Since profiling was done on bulk unsorted PBMCs, naive and antigen-experienced compartments could not be conclusively compared. Compared with the aged group, more naive CD4+ T cells, fewer expanded clones and increased TCR diversity were shown by the long-lived group, suggesting age selection. Observed TCR beta diversity correlated strongly with the percentage of naive T cells measured by flow cytometry. As age increased, observed TCR beta diversity per million T cells dropped in a roughly linear way, and a significant reduction was already evident by age 40.

Between the V and J ends, shortened by 1 base and 3 bases respectively, the junction contains 9 bases. From the cysteine through the phenylalanine, the CDR3 covers 15 amino acids. Only CDR3 DNA remains: 45 bases, in frame from the first base. The donors were 40 or so Caucasian individuals from Russia, aged roughly 6 to 90 years, who were systemically healthy. Each donor gave about 10 milliliters of peripheral blood, drawn into EDTA-treated Vacutainer tubes. PBMCs were isolated by Ficoll-Paque density-gradient centrifugation, with at least 7 million obtained per sample. Total RNA, at least 6 micrograms per sample, was extracted from PBMCs with Trizol reagent. For every donor, an aliquot of PBMCs went through flow cytometry to measure the percentages of naive CD45RAhigh/CD27high T cells.

The TCR was taken from a woman aged 55-70 years in good health. Sequenced material: blood. This receptor chain uses TRBV12-3 or TRBV12-4 and TRBJ1-4; a confident D gene designation cannot be given. The nucleotide sequence is given as TGTGCCAGCAGTTTAGGAGGGTACGCTAATGAAAAACTGTTTTTT. It translates as CASSLGGYANEKLFF.